Presented here are 14 T cell receptor beta chains from one specimen sequenced in a study of cytomegalovirus exposure and HLA in healthy donors. PCR was performed using 60 Vbeta and 13 Jbeta primers. Using immunoSEQ multiplex PCR, the repertoire was profiled, and TCRdb retains in-frame clones only, with some absent. The sample records some 110,000 clones, around 73% being singletons. Sequencing was done on a sample of PBMCs. All receptors derive from a man aged 60-69 years in good health and CMV-seropositive.

V is TRBV5-5 and J is TRBJ2-2; D is perhaps TRBD2 (5 bases). V was clipped by 1 base and J by 1 base, with 8 bases between them. The CDR3 totals 15 residues. CDR1 and CDR2 (germline): SGHKS, YYEKEE (reference sequence). This CDR3 is CASSLFEGNTGELFF. In DNA form, the CDR3 reads TGTGCCAGCAGCTTGTTCGAGGGGAACACCGGGGAGCTGTTTTTT.

The chain has TRBV9 and TRBJ2-7; D is possibly TRBD1 (6 bases). The germline V gene encodes CDR1 SGDLS and CDR2 YYNGEE. V was shortened by 0 bases and J by 5 bases, with 12 bases between the two germline ends. This CDR3 spans 14 amino acids. The chain's CDR3 is CASSVGQGMDEQYF. CDR3 nucleotides: TGTGCCAGCAGCGTAGGTCAGGGGATGGACGAGCAGTACTTC.

V usage is TRBV30 and J usage is TRBJ1-1; D remains ambiguous. Trimming took 7 bases from V and 0 from J, leaving 9 bases between them. Per the germline V gene, CDR1 is GTSNPN and CDR2 is SVGIG (reference sequence). CDR3 length: 12 residues. CDR3 coding DNA: TGTGCCTCAATGAGGGTGAACACTGAAGCTTTCTTT. Translated: CASMRVNTEAFF. Variable domain in full (rest from reference TRBV30 and TRBJ1-1): SQTIHQWPATLVQPVGSPLSLECTVEGTSNPNLYWYRQAAGRGLQLLFYSVGIGQISSEVPQNLSASRPQDRQFILSSKKLLLSDSGFYLCASMRVNTEAFFGQGTRLTVV.

The V gene is TRBV10-2, the J gene TRBJ1-1; tentative D call: TRBD1 (5 bases). Germline-derived CDR1 and CDR2 are WSHSY and SAAADI. V shed 8 bases and J shed 0 bases, with 22 bases lying between them. CDR3 length: 17 amino acids. CDR3 in amino acids: CASGSGWGGNLNTEAFF. The CDR3 region has the DNA TGCGCCAGCGGATCAGGCTGGGGGGGGAATTTGAACACTGAAGCTTTCTTT.

V and J are TRBV5-1 and TRBJ2-1, with 9 bases fitting TRBD2. Germline V gene sequence: CDR1 SGHRS, CDR2 YFSETQ. Trimming removed 0 bases from V and 2 bases from J; junction bases left unmatched: 3. The CDR3 runs 16 residues. The CDR3 sequence is CASSLGSGGPYNEQFF. The DNA for the CDR3 is TGCGCCAGCAGCTTGGGTAGCGGGGGCCCCTACAATGAGCAGTTCTTC.

This clone showed up just a few times. The chain combines TRBV7-9 with TRBJ2-7, with TRBD2 matching over 7 bases. CDR1 and CDR2 (germline): SEHNR, FQNEAQ (reference sequence). J gave up 6 bases and V 6 bases, and 11 bases lay outside the gene matches. This CDR3 comprises 14 residues. The CDR3 reads CASRAGRGSVEQYF. As DNA, the CDR3 is TGTGCCAGCAGGGCCGGGCGGGGGAGCGTCGAGCAGTACTTC.

The chain employs TRBV28 and TRBJ2-2, with no clear D. In germline, CDR1 is MDHEN, CDR2 SYDVKM. The CDR3 sequence is 12 residues long. Trimming stripped 5 bases from V and 2 bases from J, with 3 bases between. DNA of the CDR3: TGTGCCAGCAGTCTTAACACCGGGGAGCTGTTTTTT. Translating it yields CASSLNTGELFF.

This clone was seen a handful of times. This rearrangement joins TRBV6-6 to TRBJ2-3; 11 positions match TRBD2. The CDR3 loop spans 16 amino acids. Germline CDR1 is MNHNY and CDR2 is SVGAGI (reference sequence). The trim removed 7 bases at V and 2 bases at J, leaving 8 bases unmatched. This chain's CDR3 is CASTRGTSGHTDTQYF. In DNA, the CDR3 is TGTGCCAGCACTCGGGGGACTAGCGGACACACAGATACGCAGTATTTT.

V is TRBV6-5 and J is TRBJ1-2; the D gene is possibly TRBD1 (6 bases). V dropped 2 bases and J dropped 4 bases, with 8 bases sitting between them. The CDR3 is 13 residues long. Germline V gene sequence: CDR1 MNHEY, CDR2 SVGAGI. This chain's CDR3 is CASSYGQSYGYTF. In DNA form, the CDR3 reads TGTGCCAGCAGTTACGGACAGTCCTATGGCTACACCTTC.

Only one count was recorded for this clone. The chain recombines TRBV7-9 with TRBJ1-1; D call uncertain. Deletions cut 6 bases from V and 8 bases from J, with 19 bases between. The CDR3 loop spans 14 amino acids. From germline, CDR1 is SEHNR and CDR2 FQNEAQ (reference sequence). CDR3 sequence: CASRSYYGRGEAFF. The DNA for the CDR3 is TGTGCCAGCAGGTCCTACTACGGGCGAGGGGAAGCTTTCTTT.

The chain uses TRBV5-1 and TRBJ1-1; weak D call: TRBD1 (5 bases). V was clipped by 0 bases and J by 0 bases, with 9 bases between them. This CDR3 is 15 amino acids long. Germline CDR1 SGHRS, CDR2 YFSETQ. Here the CDR3 DNA reads TGCGCCAGCAGCTTGGTGGGGGGGGTGAACACTGAAGCTTTCTTT. Translated, it gives CASSLVGGVNTEAFF.

This clone was picked up a small number of times. The V call is TRBV18, the J call TRBJ1-1; a weak D match, TRBD1 (5 bases). This CDR3 is built from 15 residues. Germline V CDR1 and CDR2: KGHSH, LQKENI. The germline V and J ends were trimmed by 6 bases and 4 bases, with 18 bases remaining between them. The CDR3 region has the DNA TGTGCCAGCTCGCCTGGAGGGACTTCGGGCACTGAAGCTTTCTTT. Its protein is CASSPGGTSGTEAFF.

CDR3 DNA: TGTGCCAGCAGCCCCATACAGGGGGCAGGGGAGACCCAGTACTTC. It yields the protein CASSPIQGAGETQYF. V gene TRBV21-1 combines with J gene TRBJ2-5; TRBD1 reflects the table's D call only, with no check against the DNA. TRBV21-1 has pseudogene status. The CDR3 runs 15 residues.

The rearrangement links TRBV5-1 to TRBJ1-1; a possible D gene is TRBD1 (5 bases). There are 14 residues in the CDR3. The V end lost 4 bases, the J end lost 0 bases, and 10 bases lay between the germline ends. CDR1 and CDR2 from the germline V gene are SGHRS and YFSETQ. The CDR3 DNA reads as TGCGCCAGCAGCCTGACAGAGATGAACACTGAAGCTTTCTTT. It specifies CASSLTEMNTEAFF.